This passage covers 15 T cell receptor beta chains from one sample sequenced in a study of shared clonotypes between healthy human individuals. Sequenced by immunoSEQ multiplex PCR; TCRdb stores in-frame clones only, minus some. The repertoire holds about 700,000 clones, with about 92% as singletons. It was CD45RO-negative cells, positively selected for CCR7, that made up naive CD8 cells, with terminally differentiated effector memory CD45RA+ cells excluded. What was sequenced was naive CD8+ T cells sorted from blood. Source of these receptors: a man aged 25 to 40 in good health.

The rearrangement uses TRBV7-9 and TRBJ1-2; D gene uncertain. V lost 2 bases and J 1 base, leaving 11 bases between the germline ends. Germline V CDR1 and CDR2: SEHNR, FQNEAQ (reference sequence). This CDR3 has 15 amino acids. The CDR3 DNA is TGTGCCAGCAGCTTACGGGCCCAGGATAACTATGGCTACACCTTC. Residues: CASSLRAQDNYGYTF. The full variable domain, with the rest looked up from reference TRBV7-9 and TRBJ1-2, is DTGVSQNPRHKITKRGQNVTFRCDPISEHNRLYWYRQTLGQGPEFLTYFQNEAQLEKSRLLSDRFSAERPKGSFSTLEIQRTEQGDSAMYLCASSLRAQDNYGYTFGSGTRLTVV.

The V and J genes are TRBV11-2 and TRBJ2-1; no definite D call. CDR3 length: 13 residues. Germline V CDR1 and CDR2: SGHAT, FQNNGV. Trimming shortened V by 5 bases and J by 6 bases, and 11 bases separated the two germline ends. Here the CDR3 reads CASSLLAVNEQFF. CDR3 bases: TGTGCCAGCAGCCTATTAGCCGTCAATGAGCAGTTCTTC.

The chain uses TRBV5-1 and TRBJ2-7; tentatively, D is TRBD1 (6 bases). Germline values: CDR1 SGHRS, CDR2 YFSETQ. Between the trimmed V and J ends, which lost 0 bases and 2 bases, there was a span of 15 bases. The CDR3 extends over 16 amino acids. The CDR3 reads CASSLAETGVTYEQYF. The CDR3 DNA sequence: TGCGCCAGCAGCTTGGCCGAGACAGGCGTCACCTACGAGCAGTACTTC.

The gene calls are TRBV27 and TRBJ2-1, with 8 bases lining up with TRBD1. CDR3 length: 14 amino acids. Germline V gives CDR1 MNHEY, CDR2 SMNVEV (reference sequence). Trimming took 5 bases from V and 5 from J; bases not matched to a gene: 5. CDR3 coding DNA: TGTGCCAGCAGTCGGACAGGGTTTAACAATGAGCAGTTCTTC. It encodes CASSRTGFNNEQFF.

There are a few counts of this clone. This sequence joins TRBV28 and TRBJ2-7; 8 bases are a match to TRBD1. Per the germline V gene, CDR1 is MDHEN and CDR2 is SYDVKM. V lost 8 bases and J lost 4; bases outside the gene matches: 4. The CDR3 consists of 12 residues. CDR3 DNA: TGTGCCAGCTGCGGGACAGGATACGAGCAGTACTTC. Protein product: CASCGTGYEQYF.

The V gene is TRBV18, the J gene TRBJ2-1, with D perhaps TRBD1 (5 bases). CDR3 length: 13 amino acids. With 3 bases removed from V and 6 bases from J, the gap between germline ends came to 9 bases. Germline CDR1 is KGHSH and CDR2 is LQKENI. CDR3 in amino acids: CASSPGLFNEQFF. DNA of the CDR3: TGTGCCAGCTCACCGGGGCTCTTCAATGAGCAGTTCTTC.

The rearrangement joins TRBV27 to TRBJ2-7; 7 bases map to TRBD2. The V segment lost 5 bases and the J segment 2 bases; nucleotides outside the gene matches: 12. The length of the CDR3 is 16 residues. Germline lookup yields CDR1 MNHEY and CDR2 SMNVEV (reference sequence). In DNA, the CDR3 is TGTGCCAGCAGTCCCTACCCTAGCGGAGTTCCCTACGAGCAGTACTTC. Amino acid sequence: CASSPYPSGVPYEQYF.

DNA of the CDR3: TGTGCCAGCGGCGGGCAGGGGCTCGCCGATTTCACAGATACGCAGTATTTT. This translates into CASGGQGLADFTDTQYF. The rearrangement joins TRBV7-9 to TRBJ2-3; a weak D match, TRBD1 (6 bases). V lost 8 bases, J lost 2 bases, and 23 bases lay in between. CDR3 length equals 17 residues. Germline-derived CDR1 and CDR2 are SEHNR and FQNEAQ (reference sequence).

V usage is TRBV11-2 and J usage is TRBJ2-3; weak D call: TRBD2 (6 bases). The germline gives CDR1 SGHAT, CDR2 FQNNGV. The V end was cut by 5 bases, the J end by 2 bases, with 20 bases between. The CDR3 contains 17 residues. The chain's CDR3 is CASSPGGALGNTDTQYF. Here the CDR3 DNA reads TGTGCCAGCAGCCCAGGAGGGGCCCTTGGAAACACAGATACGCAGTATTTT.

The genes are TRBV7-9 and TRBJ1-3; D unresolved. V dropped 8 bases and J dropped 8 bases, with 19 bases sitting between them. This CDR3 contains 14 residues. Germline values: CDR1 SEHNR, CDR2 FQNEAQ (reference sequence). CDR3 coding DNA: TGTGCCAGCGCCACCACTGGACCTTGGGACACCATATATTTT. This codes for CASATTGPWDTIYF.

This chain connects TRBV20-1 to TRBJ2-3; D gene unclear. Germline-derived CDR1 and CDR2 are DFQATT and SNEGSKA (reference sequence). Trimming shortened V by 0 bases and J by 10 bases, and 5 bases separated the two germline ends. The CDR3 consists of 10 residues. In DNA form, the CDR3 reads TGCAGTGCTAGAGATCATTCGCAGTATTTT. It specifies CSARDHSQYF.

The CDR3, as DNA: TGCGCCAGCAGCTTGGCCGATAGCGGGTTGAACACCGGGGAGCTGTTTTTT. It is translated as CASSLADSGLNTGELFF. V usage is TRBV5-1 and J usage is TRBJ2-2, with 7 nucleotides matching TRBD2. Germline V CDR1 and CDR2: SGHRS, YFSETQ. The CDR3 has 17 amino acids. V dropped 0 bases and J dropped 1; count of bases not matched to a gene: 6.

V and J are TRBV4-1 and TRBJ2-2, with TRBD2 matching 12 bases. The CDR3 has 15 amino acids. Germline loops: CDR1 MGHRA, CDR2 YSYEKL. Trimming removed 3 bases from V and 5 bases from J; junction bases left unmatched: 1. CDR3 loop: CASSQLAGGTGELFF. In DNA form, the CDR3 reads TGCGCCAGCAGCCAGCTAGCGGGAGGGACCGGGGAGCTGTTTTTT.

The chain recombines TRBV7-2 with TRBJ2-1; D uncertain. Trimming removed 1 base at V and 4 bases at J, with 8 bases between. The germline gives CDR1 SGHTA, CDR2 FQGNSA. This CDR3 comprises 14 residues. CDR3 loop: CASSLDGPYNEQFF. CDR3 bases: TGTGCCAGCAGCTTAGACGGACCTTACAATGAGCAGTTCTTC.

The V call is TRBV2, the J call TRBJ2-2; D possibly uses TRBD1 or TRBD2 (5 bases each). The CDR3 extends over 16 amino acids. Deletions cut 0 bases from V and 3 bases from J, with 11 bases between. Germline values: CDR1 SNHLY, CDR2 FYNNEI. The CDR3 DNA sequence: TGTGCCAGCAGTGAAGCTAAGGGACCGTACACCGGGGAGCTGTTTTTT. Translating gives CASSEAKGPYTGELFF.